This T cell receptor beta chain appears in the sequencing data of a study of shared clonotypes between healthy human individuals. Across the study: Three plates were used per donor for CD4 naive, three for CD4 memory, two for CD8 naive and one for CD8 memory. Regarding the study as a whole: The sole specimen, blood, was sampled, and tissue repertoires likely differ. Naive subsets typically showed greater estimated richness than memory subsets.

Several immunoSEQ plates held equal portions of the genomic DNA taken from each subset. Assay: immunoSEQ multiplex PCR; the TCRdb copy retains only in-frame clones and omits some. In the table there are millions of clones, over 85% of which are singletons. Turning to this clone: Its antigen is currently unknown.

Source material: naive CD4+ T cells sorted from blood. Regarding subset: CD45RA+ positively selected. This sequence was found in a man between 18 and 29 years old in good health.

CDR3 DNA sequence: TGTGCCAGCACGCCTAGGGGCAGGGGGCTAGGAGACACTGAAGCTTTCTTT. It specifies CASTPRGRGLGDTEAFF. This chain joins TRBV7-9 and TRBJ1-1, with TRBD1 matching over 8 bases. There are 17 residues in the CDR3. V lost 7 bases and J lost 3; bases outside the gene matches: 16. The germline V gene encodes CDR1 SEHNR and CDR2 FQNEAQ (reference sequence).